This entry concerns a single T cell receptor (beta chain). Antigen specificity is unknown. The data are from a study of cytomegalovirus exposure and HLA in healthy donors. Study-wide findings and caveats: In a later analysis, several top co-occurrence clusters appeared linked to parvovirus B19, influenza, CMV and Epstein-Barr virus.

PCR primers comprised 60 Vbeta and 13 Jbeta primers. Clones were sequenced by immunoSEQ multiplex PCR, and TCRdb holds only the in-frame ones, with some missing. The sample lists about 170,000 clones, roughly four fifths occurring once. Germline trimming cut 4 bases from V and 4 bases from J; bases unmatched to any gene: 2. CDR3 length: 13 residues. CDR1 and CDR2 from the germline V gene are SGHRS and YFSETQ. The chain links TRBV5-1 to TRBJ1-2, with 9 bases matching TRBD1. The sequenced material came from PBMCs. The TCR originated in a woman in her 30s in good health and CMV-seropositive. This chain's CDR3 is CASSGQGIYGYTF. The DNA for the CDR3 is TGCGCCAGCAGCGGACAGGGGATCTATGGCTACACCTTC.